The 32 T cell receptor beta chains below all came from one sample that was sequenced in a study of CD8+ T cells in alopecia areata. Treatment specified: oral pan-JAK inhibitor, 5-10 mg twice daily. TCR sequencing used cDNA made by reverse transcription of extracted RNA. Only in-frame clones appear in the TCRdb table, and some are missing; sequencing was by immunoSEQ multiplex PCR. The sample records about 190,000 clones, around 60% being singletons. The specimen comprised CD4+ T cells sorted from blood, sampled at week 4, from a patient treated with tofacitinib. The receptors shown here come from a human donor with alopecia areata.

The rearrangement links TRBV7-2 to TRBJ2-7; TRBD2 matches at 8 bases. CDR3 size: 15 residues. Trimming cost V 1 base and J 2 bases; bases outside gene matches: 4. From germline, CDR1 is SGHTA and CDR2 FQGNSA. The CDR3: CASSLGLAGAYEQYF. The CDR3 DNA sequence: TGTGCCAGCAGCTTAGGCCTAGCGGGTGCCTACGAGCAGTACTTC. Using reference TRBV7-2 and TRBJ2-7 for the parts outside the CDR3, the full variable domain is GAGVSQSPSNKVTEKGKDVELRCDPISGHTALYWYRQSLGQGLEFLIYFQGNSAPDKSGLPSDRFSAERTGGSVSTLTIQRTQQEDSAVYLCASSLGLAGAYEQYFGPGTRLTVT.

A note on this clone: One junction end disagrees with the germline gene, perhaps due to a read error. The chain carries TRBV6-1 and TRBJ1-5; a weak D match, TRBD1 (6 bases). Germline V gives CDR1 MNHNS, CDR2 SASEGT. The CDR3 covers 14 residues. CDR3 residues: CASCDRLSNQPQHF. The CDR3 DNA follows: TGTGCCAGCTGTGACAGGTTGAGCAATCAGCCCCAGCATTTT.

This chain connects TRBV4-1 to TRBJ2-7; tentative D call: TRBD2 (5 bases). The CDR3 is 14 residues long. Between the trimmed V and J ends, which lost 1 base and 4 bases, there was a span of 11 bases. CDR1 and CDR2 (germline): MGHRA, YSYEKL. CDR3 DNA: TGCGCCAGCAGCCAAGCGGGATCTCGTTACGAGCAGTACTTC. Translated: CASSQAGSRYEQYF.

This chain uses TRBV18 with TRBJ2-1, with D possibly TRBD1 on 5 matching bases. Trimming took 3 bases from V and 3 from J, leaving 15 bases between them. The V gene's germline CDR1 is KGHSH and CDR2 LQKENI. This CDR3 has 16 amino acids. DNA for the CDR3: TGTGCCAGCTCACCTCCGTGGGGCGGAGACTACAATGAGCAGTTCTTC. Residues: CASSPPWGGDYNEQFF.

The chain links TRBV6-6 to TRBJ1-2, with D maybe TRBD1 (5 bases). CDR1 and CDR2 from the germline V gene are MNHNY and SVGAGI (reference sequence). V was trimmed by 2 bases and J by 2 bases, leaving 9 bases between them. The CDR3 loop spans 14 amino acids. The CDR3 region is CASSYGAGNYGYTF. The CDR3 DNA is TGTGCCAGCAGTTACGGCGCAGGGAACTATGGCTACACCTTC.

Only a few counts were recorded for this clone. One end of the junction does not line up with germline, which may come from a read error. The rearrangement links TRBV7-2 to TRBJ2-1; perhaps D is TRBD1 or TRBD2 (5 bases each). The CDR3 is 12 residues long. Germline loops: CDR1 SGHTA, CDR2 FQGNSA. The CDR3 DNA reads TGTGCCAGCAGCTTAGGAGGGGATATTGATCTCTTC. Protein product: CASSLGGDIDLF.

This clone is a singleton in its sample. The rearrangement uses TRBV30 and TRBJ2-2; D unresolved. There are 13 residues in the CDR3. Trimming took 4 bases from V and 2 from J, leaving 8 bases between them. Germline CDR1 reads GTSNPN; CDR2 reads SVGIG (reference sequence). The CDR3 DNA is TGTGCCTGGAAAGCGACAAACACCGGGGAGCTGTTTTTT. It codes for CAWKATNTGELFF.

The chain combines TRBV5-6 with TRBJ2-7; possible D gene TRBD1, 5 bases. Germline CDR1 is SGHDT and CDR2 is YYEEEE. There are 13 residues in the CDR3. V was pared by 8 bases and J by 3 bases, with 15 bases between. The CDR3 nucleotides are TGTGCCAGTCACCCCACAGGAGTCTACGAGCAGTACTTC. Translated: CASHPTGVYEQYF. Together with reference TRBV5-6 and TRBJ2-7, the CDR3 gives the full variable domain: DAGVTQSPTHLIKTRGQQVTLRCSPKSGHDTVSWYQQALGQGPQFIFQYYEEEERQRGNFPDRFSGHQFPNYSSELNVNALLLGDSALYLCASHPTGVYEQYFGPGTRLTVT.

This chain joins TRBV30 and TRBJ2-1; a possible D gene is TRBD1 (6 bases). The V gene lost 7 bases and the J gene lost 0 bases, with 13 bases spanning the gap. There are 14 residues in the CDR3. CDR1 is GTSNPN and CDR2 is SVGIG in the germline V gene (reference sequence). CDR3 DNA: TGTGCCTCCCAAAGGGGGAACTCCTACAATGAGCAGTTCTTC. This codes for CASQRGNSYNEQFF.

The CDR3 DNA reads TGTGCCAGCACCAAGTCAAACACTGAAGCTTTCTTT. Translating it yields CASTKSNTEAFF. V gene TRBV2 combines with J gene TRBJ1-1; no clear D gene. CDR1 and CDR2 (germline): SNHLY, FYNNEI. V shed 7 bases and J shed 2 bases, with 8 bases lying between them. The CDR3 is 12 residues long.

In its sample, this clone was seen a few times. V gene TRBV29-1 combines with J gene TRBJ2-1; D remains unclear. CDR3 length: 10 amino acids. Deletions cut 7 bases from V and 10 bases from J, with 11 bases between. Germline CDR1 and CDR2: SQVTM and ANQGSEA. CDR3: CSAILTEQFF. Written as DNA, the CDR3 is TGCAGCGCCATACTTACCGAGCAGTTCTTC.

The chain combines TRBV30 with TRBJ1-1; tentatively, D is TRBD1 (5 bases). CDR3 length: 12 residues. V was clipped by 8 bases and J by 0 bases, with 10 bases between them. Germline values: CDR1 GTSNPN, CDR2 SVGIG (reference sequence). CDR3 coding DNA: TGTGCCCGCCGGGGGGTGAACACTGAAGCTTTCTTT. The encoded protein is CARRGVNTEAFF.

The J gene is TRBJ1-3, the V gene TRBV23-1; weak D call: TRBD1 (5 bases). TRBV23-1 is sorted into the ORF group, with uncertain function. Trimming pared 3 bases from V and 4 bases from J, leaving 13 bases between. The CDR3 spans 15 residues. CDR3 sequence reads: CASSHLTGGGNTIYF. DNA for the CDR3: TGCGCCAGCAGTCACCTTACTGGGGGGGGAAACACCATATATTTT.

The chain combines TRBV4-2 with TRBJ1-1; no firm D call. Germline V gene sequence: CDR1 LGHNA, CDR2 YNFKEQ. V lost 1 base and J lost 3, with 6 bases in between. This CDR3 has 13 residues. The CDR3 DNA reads TGTGCCAGCAGCCAAGTTGGCGACACTGAAGCTTTCTTT. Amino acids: CASSQVGDTEAFF.

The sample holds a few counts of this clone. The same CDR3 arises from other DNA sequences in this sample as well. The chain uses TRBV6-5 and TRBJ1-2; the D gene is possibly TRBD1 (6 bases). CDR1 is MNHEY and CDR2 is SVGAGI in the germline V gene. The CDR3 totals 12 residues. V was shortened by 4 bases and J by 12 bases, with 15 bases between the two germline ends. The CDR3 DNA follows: TGTGCCAGCAGTTCCGACAGGTGGAGGCACACCTTC. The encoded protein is CASSSDRWRHTF.

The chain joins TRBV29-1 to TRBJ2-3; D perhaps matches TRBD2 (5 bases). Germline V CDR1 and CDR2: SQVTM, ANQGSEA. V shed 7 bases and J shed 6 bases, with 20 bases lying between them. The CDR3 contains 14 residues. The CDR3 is CSAPGTGIYDTQYF. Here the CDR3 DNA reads TGCAGCGCCCCCGGCACGGGGATCTATGATACGCAGTATTTT.

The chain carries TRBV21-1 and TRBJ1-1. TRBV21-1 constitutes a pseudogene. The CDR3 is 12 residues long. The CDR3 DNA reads TGTGCCAGCAGCAAACCTGGTGAGGAAGCTTTCTTT. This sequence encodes CASSKPGEEAFF.

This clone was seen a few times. CDR3 region: CSAYTEKLFF. In DNA, the CDR3 is TGCAGTGCTTATACCGAAAAACTGTTTTTT. The chain is built from TRBV20-1 and TRBJ1-4; D unresolved. CDR1 and CDR2 (germline): DFQATT, SNEGSKA (reference sequence). This CDR3 has 10 amino acids. V lost 5 bases to trimming and J lost 8 bases, with 6 bases between them.

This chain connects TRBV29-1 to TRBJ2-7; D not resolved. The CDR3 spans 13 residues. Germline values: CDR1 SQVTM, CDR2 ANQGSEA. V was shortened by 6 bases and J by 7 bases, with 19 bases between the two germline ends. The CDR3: CSVLRAKPREQYF. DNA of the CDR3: TGCAGCGTGCTCCGGGCCAAACCAAGGGAGCAGTACTTC.

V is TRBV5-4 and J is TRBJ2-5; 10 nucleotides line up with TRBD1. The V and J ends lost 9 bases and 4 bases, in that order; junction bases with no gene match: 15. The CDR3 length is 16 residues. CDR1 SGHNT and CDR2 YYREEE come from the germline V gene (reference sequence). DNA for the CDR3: TGTGCCACCTTTGACAGGGGGCTCCTTTTGGTAGAGACCCAGTACTTC. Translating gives CATFDRGLLLVETQYF.

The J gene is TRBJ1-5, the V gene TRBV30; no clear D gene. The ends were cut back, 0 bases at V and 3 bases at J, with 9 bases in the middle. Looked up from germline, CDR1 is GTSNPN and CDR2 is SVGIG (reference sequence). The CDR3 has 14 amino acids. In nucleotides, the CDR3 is TGTGCCTGGAGTGTATACGAATCCAATCAGCCCCAGCATTTT. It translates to CAWSVYESNQPQHF. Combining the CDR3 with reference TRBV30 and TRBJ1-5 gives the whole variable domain SQTIHQWPATLVQPVGSPLSLECTVEGTSNPNLYWYRQAAGRGLQLLFYSVGIGQISSEVPQNLSASRPQDRQFILSSKKLLLSDSGFYLCAWSVYESNQPQHFGDGTRLSIL.

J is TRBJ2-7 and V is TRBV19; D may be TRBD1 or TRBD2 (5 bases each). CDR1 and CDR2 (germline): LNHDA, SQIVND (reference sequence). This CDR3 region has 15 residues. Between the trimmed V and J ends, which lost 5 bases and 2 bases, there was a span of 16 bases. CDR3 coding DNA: TGTGCCAGTAGTTCCTATGGGACGCAAACCTACGAGCAGTACTTC. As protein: CASSSYGTQTYEQYF. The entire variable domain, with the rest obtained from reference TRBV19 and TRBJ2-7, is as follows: DGGITQSPKYLFRKEGQNVTLSCEQNLNHDAMYWYRQDPGQGLRLIYYSQIVNDFQKGDIAEGYSVSREKKESFPLTVTSAQKNPTAFYLCASSSYGTQTYEQYFGPGTRLTVT.

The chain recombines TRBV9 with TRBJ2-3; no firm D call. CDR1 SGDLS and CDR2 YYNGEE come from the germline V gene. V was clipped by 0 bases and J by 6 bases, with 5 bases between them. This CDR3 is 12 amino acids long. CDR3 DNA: TGTGCCAGCAGCGTAGGGGTGGATACGCAGTATTTT. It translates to CASSVGVDTQYF.

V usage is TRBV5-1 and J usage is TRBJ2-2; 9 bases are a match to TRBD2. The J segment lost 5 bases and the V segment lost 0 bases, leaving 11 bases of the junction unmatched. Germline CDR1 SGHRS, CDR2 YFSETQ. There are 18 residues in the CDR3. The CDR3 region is CASSLDGLAGGRTGELFF. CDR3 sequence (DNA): TGCGCCAGCAGCTTGGATGGACTTGCGGGAGGGCGGACCGGGGAGCTGTTTTTT. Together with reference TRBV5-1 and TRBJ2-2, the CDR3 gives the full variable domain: KAGVTQTPRYLIKTRGQQVTLSCSPISGHRSVSWYQQTPGQGLQFLFEYFSETQRNKGNFPGRFSGRQFSNSRSEMNVSTLELGDSALYLCASSLDGLAGGRTGELFFGEGSRLTVL.

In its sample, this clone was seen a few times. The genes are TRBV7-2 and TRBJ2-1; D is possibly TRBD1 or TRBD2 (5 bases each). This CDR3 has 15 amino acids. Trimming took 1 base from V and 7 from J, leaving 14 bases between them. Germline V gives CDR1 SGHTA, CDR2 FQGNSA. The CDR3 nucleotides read TGTGCCAGCAGCTTAGAGGTGGGGGTTAGGAATGAGCAGTTCTTC. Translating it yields CASSLEVGVRNEQFF.

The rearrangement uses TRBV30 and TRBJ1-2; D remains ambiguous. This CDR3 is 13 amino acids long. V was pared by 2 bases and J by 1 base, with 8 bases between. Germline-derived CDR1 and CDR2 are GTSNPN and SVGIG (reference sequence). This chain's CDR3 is CAWSLDGNYGYTF. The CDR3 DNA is TGTGCCTGGAGTCTTGATGGTAACTATGGCTACACCTTC.

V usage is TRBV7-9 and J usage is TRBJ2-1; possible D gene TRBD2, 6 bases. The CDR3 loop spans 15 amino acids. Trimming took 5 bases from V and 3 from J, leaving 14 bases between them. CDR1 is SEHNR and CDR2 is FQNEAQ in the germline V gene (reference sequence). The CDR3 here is CASSPRRAVYNEQFF. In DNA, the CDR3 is TGTGCCAGCAGCCCCCGGAGGGCCGTCTACAATGAGCAGTTCTTC.

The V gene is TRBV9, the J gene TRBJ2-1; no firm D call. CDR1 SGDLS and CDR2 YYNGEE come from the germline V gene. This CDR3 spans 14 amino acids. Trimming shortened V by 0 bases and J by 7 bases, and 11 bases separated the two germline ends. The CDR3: CASSVAGTANEQFF. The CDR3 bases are TGTGCCAGCAGCGTAGCGGGTACAGCTAATGAGCAGTTCTTC.

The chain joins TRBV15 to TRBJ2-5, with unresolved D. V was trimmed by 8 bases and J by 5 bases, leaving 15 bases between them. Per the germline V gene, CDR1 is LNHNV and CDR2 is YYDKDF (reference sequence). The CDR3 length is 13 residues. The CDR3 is CATASGPRETQYF. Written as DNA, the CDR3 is TGTGCCACCGCAAGTGGACCGCGGGAGACCCAGTACTTC.

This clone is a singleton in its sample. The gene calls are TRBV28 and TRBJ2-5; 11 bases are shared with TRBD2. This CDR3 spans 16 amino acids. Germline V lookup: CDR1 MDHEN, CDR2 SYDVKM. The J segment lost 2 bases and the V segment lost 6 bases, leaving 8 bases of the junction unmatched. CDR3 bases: TGTGCCAGCAGCGCTCCGGGACTAGCGGAACAAGAGACCCAGTACTTC. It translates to CASSAPGLAEQETQYF.

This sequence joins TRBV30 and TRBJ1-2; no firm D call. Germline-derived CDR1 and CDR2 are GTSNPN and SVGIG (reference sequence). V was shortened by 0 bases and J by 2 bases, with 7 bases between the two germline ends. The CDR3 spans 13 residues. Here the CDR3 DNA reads TGTGCCTGGAGTGTACAATCCAACTATGGCTACACCTTC. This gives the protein CAWSVQSNYGYTF.

The CDR3 reads CASSLDRERSGANVLTF. CDR3 nucleotides: TGTGCCAGCAGCTTAGATCGGGAACGGTCCGGGGCCAACGTCCTGACTTTC. The chain recombines TRBV13 with TRBJ2-6; D possibly corresponds to TRBD2 (5 bases). From germline, CDR1 is PRHDT and CDR2 FYEKMQ (reference sequence). CDR3 length: 17 residues. V was shortened by 1 base and J by 4 bases, with 14 bases between the two germline ends.